Listed here are 5 T cell receptor beta chains from one sample, sequenced in a study of blood T cell repertoires in COVID-19. Repertoires were generated with immunoSEQ multiplex PCR, while TCRdb's copy carries only in-frame clones and drops some. The sample lists 290,000 or so clones; more than 75% were seen once. Sequencing was performed on PBMCs or T cells enriched from blood (not recorded which). These receptor sequences come from a woman in her late teens or twenties who had recovered from COVID-19.

V usage is TRBV2 and J usage is TRBJ1-5; D is ambiguous. Trimming stripped 7 bases from V and 6 bases from J, with 13 bases between. This CDR3 is built from 13 residues. Germline CDR1 reads SNHLY; CDR2 reads FYNNEI. The CDR3 is CASTNSRGQPQHF. The DNA for the CDR3 is TGTGCCAGCACTAATAGTCGGGGTCAGCCCCAGCATTTT.

This clone was counted a few times. The chain is built from TRBV4-1 and TRBJ2-5; D is possibly TRBD1 (6 bases). This CDR3 has 16 amino acids. V was clipped by 1 base and J by 2 bases, with 14 bases between them. The germline CDR1 and CDR2 sequences are MGHRA and YSYEKL. The CDR3 DNA sequence: TGCGCCAGCAGCCAAGTTGGGGGCGTTGGGCAAGAGACCCAGTACTTC. Translating gives CASSQVGGVGQETQYF.

V is TRBV9 and J is TRBJ2-1; TRBD2 is a possible D gene (5 bases). The length of the CDR3 is 15 residues. Germline values: CDR1 SGDLS, CDR2 YYNGEE. Trimming left V 0 bases short and J 4 bases short, with 11 bases between. CDR3 sequence: CASSVGGRVYNEQFF. As DNA, the CDR3 is TGTGCCAGCAGCGTAGGCGGGCGGGTTTACAATGAGCAGTTCTTC.

This rearrangement joins TRBV19 to TRBJ1-6; D ambiguous. This CDR3 has 15 amino acids. V lost 1 base to trimming and J lost 8 bases, with 12 bases between them. Per the germline V gene, CDR1 is LNHDA and CDR2 is SQIVND (reference sequence). CDR3 loop: CASSIGGSGYSPLHF. In nucleotides, the CDR3 is TGTGCCAGTAGTATAGGCGGCAGTGGATATTCACCCCTCCACTTT. Based on the CDR3 plus reference TRBV19 and TRBJ1-6, the full variable domain is DGGITQSPKYLFRKEGQNVTLSCEQNLNHDAMYWYRQDPGQGLRLIYYSQIVNDFQKGDIAEGYSVSREKKESFPLTVTSAQKNPTAFYLCASSIGGSGYSPLHFGNGTRLTVT.

The chain recombines TRBV5-4 with TRBJ2-1, with 13 bases identical to TRBD2. This CDR3 region has 16 residues. Per the germline V gene, CDR1 is SGHNT and CDR2 is YYREEE (reference sequence). With V trimmed by 3 bases and J by 8 bases, 8 bases remained unmatched. CDR3 in amino acids: CASSSLAGGPIDEQFF. DNA of the CDR3: TGTGCCAGCAGCTCACTAGCGGGAGGGCCTATAGATGAGCAGTTCTTC.